This passage covers 6 T cell receptor beta chains from one sample sequenced in a study of cytomegalovirus exposure and HLA in healthy donors. Use of 60 Vbeta and 13 Jbeta primers characterized the PCR. The protocol was immunoSEQ multiplex PCR, while the TCRdb copy is restricted to in-frame clones and leaves out a portion. The sample has some 99,000 clones, 55% to 75% seen once. Sequences were obtained from PBMCs. Source of these receptors: a woman in her sixties or seventies in good health and CMV-seropositive.

The chain couples TRBV10-2 to TRBJ2-2; TRBD2 agrees at 10 bases. This CDR3 has 15 amino acids. V shed 6 bases, J shed 5 bases, and the junction held 6 bases outside the gene matches. CDR1 WSHSY and CDR2 SAAADI come from the germline V gene. This chain's CDR3 is CASRVAGGTTGELFF. CDR3 DNA: TGCGCCAGCAGAGTAGCGGGGGGCACAACCGGGGAGCTGTTTTTT.

This rearrangement joins TRBV7-2 to TRBJ2-2; 11 nucleotides match TRBD2. Unmatched junction bases numbered 9, after V lost 5 bases and J lost 4 bases. CDR1 and CDR2 from the germline V gene are SGHTA and FQGNSA. The CDR3 runs 17 residues. CDR3 DNA: TGTGCCAGCAGCCCTCCGGGGCTAGCGGGGGGCACCGGGGAGCTGTTTTTT. Residues: CASSPPGLAGGTGELFF.

Only a few counts were recorded for this clone. The rearrangement links TRBV6-1 to TRBJ2-5, with TRBD2 identical over 9 bases. CDR3 length equals 15 residues. Trimming removed 6 bases from V and 2 bases from J; junction bases left unmatched: 7. Germline lookup yields CDR1 MNHNS and CDR2 SASEGT. CDR3 loop: CASSLLAGDQETQYF. The CDR3 DNA is TGTGCCAGCAGCCTATTAGCGGGGGATCAAGAGACCCAGTACTTC.

The gene calls are TRBV29-1 and TRBJ1-3; D may be TRBD1 (5 bases). The germline CDR1 and CDR2 sequences are SQVTM and ANQGSEA. The CDR3 totals 15 residues. Trimming shortened V by 4 bases and J by 0 bases, and 13 bases separated the two germline ends. The CDR3 sequence: CSVVGGGLSGNTIYF. CDR3 in DNA: TGCAGCGTTGTGGGGGGAGGCCTCTCTGGAAACACCATATATTTT. The full variable domain, completed using reference TRBV29-1 and TRBJ1-3, is SAVISQKPSRDICQRGTSLTIQCQVDSQVTMMFWYRQQPGQSLTLIATANQGSEATYESGFVIDKFPISRPNLTFSTLTVSNMSPEDSSIYLCSVVGGGLSGNTIYFGEGSWLTVV.

The chain employs TRBV27 and TRBJ1-6; TRBD1 aligns across 8 bases. V dropped 2 bases and J dropped 9; count of bases not matched to a gene: 3. The CDR3 is made up of 14 amino acids. Looked up from germline, CDR1 is MNHEY and CDR2 is SMNVEV (reference sequence). The CDR3 DNA is TGTGCCAGCAGTTTAACAGGGGGTGGTTCACCCCTCCACTTT. Translating gives CASSLTGGGSPLHF.

The chain couples TRBV5-6 to TRBJ1-1, with TRBD1 matching 7 bases. CDR3 length equals 16 residues. J gave up 0 bases and V 0 bases, and 5 bases lay outside the gene matches. Germline CDR1 and CDR2: SGHDT and YYEEEE. This chain's CDR3 is CASSLGQGLMNTEAFF. The CDR3 coding sequence is TGTGCCAGCAGCTTGGGACAGGGTCTTATGAACACTGAAGCTTTCTTT.